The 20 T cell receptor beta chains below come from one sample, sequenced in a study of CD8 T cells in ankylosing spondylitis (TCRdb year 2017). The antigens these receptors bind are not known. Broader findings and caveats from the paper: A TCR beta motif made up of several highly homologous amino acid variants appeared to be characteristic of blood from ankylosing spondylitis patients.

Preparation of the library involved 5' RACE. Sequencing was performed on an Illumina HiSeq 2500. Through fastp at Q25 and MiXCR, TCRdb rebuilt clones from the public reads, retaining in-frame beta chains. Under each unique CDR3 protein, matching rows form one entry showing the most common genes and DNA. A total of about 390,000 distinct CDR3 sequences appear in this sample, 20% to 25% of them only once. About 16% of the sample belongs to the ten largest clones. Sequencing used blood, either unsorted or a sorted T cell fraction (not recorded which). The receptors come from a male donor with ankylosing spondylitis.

The CDR3 sequence is CSALSPFSGANSYNEQFF. In nucleotides, the CDR3 is TGCAGTGCTCTCTCCCCTTTTAGCGGTGCGAACTCCTACAATGAGCAGTTCTTC. The chain employs TRBV20-1 and TRBJ2-1, with a possible D match to TRBD2 (6 bases). This CDR3 comprises 18 residues. Germline V CDR1 and CDR2: DFQATT, SNEGSKA (reference sequence). Trimming took off 5 bases at V and 0 bases at J, with 23 bases between the two ends.

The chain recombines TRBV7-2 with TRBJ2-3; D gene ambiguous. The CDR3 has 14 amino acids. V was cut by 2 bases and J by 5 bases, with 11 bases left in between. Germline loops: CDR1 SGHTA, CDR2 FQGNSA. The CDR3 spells CASSLMATKDTQYF. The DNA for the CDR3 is TGTGCCAGCAGCTTAATGGCCACCAAAGATACGCAGTATTTT. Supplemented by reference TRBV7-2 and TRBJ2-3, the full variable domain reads GAGVSQSPSNKVTEKGKDVELRCDPISGHTALYWYRQSLGQGLEFLIYFQGNSAPDKSGLPSDRFSAERTGGSVSTLTIQRTQQEDSAVYLCASSLMATKDTQYFGPGTRLTVL.

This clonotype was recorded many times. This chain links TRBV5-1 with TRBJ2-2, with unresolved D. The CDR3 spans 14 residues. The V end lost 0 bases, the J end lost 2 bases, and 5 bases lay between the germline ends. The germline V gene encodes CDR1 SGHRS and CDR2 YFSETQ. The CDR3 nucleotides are TGCGCCAGCAGCTTGGGAAGCAACACCGGGGAGCTGTTTTTT. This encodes CASSLGSNTGELFF. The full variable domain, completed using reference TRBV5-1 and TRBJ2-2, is KAGVTQTPRYLIKTRGQQVTLSCSPISGHRSVSWYQQTPGQGLQFLFEYFSETQRNKGNFPGRFSGRQFSNSRSEMNVSTLELGDSALYLCASSLGSNTGELFFGEGSRLTVL.

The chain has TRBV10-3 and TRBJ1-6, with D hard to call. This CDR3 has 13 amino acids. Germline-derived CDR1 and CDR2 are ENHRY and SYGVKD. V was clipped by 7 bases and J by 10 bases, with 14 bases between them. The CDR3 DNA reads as TGTGCCATCACAGAGGGCGACTACTCACCCCTCCACTTT. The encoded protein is CAITEGDYSPLHF.

The CDR3 bases are TGCAGCGGAGGGGGACAAGAGACCCAGTACTTC. As protein: CSGGGQETQYF. The chain couples TRBV29-1 to TRBJ2-5, with D perhaps matching TRBD1 (6 bases). The CDR3 contains 11 residues. From germline, CDR1 is SQVTM and CDR2 ANQGSEA. The V gene lost 7 bases and the J gene lost 2 bases, with 8 bases spanning the gap.

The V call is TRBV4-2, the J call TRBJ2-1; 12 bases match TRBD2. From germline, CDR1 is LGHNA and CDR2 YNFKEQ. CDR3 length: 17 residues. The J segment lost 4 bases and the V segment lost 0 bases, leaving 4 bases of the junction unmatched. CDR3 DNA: TGTGCCAGCAGCCAAGATCGACTAGCGGGAGTATACAATGAGCAGTTCTTC. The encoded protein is CASSQDRLAGVYNEQFF.

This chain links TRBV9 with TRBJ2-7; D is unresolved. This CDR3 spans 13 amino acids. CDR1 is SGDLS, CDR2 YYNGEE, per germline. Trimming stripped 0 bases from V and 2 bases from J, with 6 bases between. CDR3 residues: CASSVANAYEQYF. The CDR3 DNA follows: TGTGCCAGCAGCGTAGCTAACGCCTACGAGCAGTACTTC.

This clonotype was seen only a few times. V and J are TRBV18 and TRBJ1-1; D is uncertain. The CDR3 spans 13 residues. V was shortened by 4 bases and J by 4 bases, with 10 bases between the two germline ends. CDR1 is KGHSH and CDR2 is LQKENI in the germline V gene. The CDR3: CASSLEEGTEAFF. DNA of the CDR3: TGTGCCAGCTCACTCGAGGAAGGCACTGAAGCTTTCTTT.

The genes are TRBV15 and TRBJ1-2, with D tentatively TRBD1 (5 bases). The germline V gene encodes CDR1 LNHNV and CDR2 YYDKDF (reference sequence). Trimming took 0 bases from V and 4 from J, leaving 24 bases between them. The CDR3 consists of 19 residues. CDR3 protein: CATSRDGGQGFPLLYGYTF. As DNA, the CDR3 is TGTGCCACCAGCAGAGATGGTGGGCAGGGCTTCCCCCTCCTCTATGGCTACACCTTC.

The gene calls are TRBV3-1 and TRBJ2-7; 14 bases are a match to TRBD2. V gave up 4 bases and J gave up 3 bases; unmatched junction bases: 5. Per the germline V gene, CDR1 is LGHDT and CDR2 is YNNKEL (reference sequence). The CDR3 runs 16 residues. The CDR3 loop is CASSPVGTSGSYEQYF. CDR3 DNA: TGTGCCAGCAGCCCCGTTGGGACTAGCGGGAGCTACGAGCAGTACTTC.

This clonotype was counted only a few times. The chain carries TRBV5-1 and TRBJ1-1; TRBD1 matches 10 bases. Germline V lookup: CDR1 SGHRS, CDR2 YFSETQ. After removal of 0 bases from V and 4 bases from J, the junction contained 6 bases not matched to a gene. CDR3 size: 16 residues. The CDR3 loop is CASSLAGTGVGTEAFF. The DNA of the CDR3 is TGCGCCAGCAGCTTGGCCGGGACAGGGGTAGGCACTGAAGCTTTCTTT.

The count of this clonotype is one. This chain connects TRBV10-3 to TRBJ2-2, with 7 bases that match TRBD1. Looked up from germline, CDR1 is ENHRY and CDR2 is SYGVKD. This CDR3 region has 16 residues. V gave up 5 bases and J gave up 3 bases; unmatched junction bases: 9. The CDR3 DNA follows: TGTGCCATCAGTACCCCGAGGACAGGATACACCGGGGAGCTGTTTTTT. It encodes CAISTPRTGYTGELFF.

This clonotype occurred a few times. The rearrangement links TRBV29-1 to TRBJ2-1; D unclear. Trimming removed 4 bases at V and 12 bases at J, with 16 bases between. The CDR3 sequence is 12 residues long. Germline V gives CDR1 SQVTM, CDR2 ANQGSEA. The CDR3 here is CSVAEGRPLQFF. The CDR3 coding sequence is TGCAGCGTTGCGGAAGGCCGTCCCTTGCAGTTCTTC.

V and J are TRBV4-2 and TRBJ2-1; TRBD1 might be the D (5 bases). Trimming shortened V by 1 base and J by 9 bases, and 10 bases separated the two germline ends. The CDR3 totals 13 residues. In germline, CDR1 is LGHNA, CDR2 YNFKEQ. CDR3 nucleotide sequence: TGTGCCAGCAGCCAAGTGGGGCGGCTTGAGCAGTTCTTC. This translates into CASSQVGRLEQFF.

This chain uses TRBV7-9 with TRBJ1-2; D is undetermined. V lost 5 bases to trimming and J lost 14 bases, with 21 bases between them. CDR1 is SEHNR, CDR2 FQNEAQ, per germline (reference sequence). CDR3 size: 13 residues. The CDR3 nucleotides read TGTGCCAGCAGCCTTACCCAATCCAGGCTCCTAACCTTC. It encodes CASSLTQSRLLTF.

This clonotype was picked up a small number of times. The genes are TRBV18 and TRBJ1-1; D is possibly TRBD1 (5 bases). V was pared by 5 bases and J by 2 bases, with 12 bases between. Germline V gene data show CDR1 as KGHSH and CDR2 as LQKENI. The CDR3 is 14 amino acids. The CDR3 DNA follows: TGTGCCAGCTCATTATGGGGGACCAACACTGAAGCTTTCTTT. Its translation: CASSLWGTNTEAFF.

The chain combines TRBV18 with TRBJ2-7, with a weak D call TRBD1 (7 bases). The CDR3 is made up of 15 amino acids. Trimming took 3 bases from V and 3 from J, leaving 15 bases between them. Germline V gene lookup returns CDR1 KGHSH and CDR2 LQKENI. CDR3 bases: TGTGCCAGCTCACCCGGAGGGGGCTGGGACTACGAGCAGTACTTC. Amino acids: CASSPGGGWDYEQYF.

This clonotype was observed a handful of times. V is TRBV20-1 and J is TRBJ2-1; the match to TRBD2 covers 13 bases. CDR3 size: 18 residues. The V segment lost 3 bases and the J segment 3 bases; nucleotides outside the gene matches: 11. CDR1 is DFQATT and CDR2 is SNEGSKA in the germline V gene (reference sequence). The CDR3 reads CSASRPGLAGEHYNEQFF. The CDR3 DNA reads TGCAGTGCTAGCCGACCCGGACTAGCGGGAGAGCACTACAATGAGCAGTTCTTC.

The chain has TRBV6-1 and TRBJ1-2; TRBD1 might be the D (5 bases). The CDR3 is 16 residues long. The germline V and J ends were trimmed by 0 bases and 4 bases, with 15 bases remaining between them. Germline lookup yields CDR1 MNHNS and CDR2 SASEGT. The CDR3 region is CASSEAQGRVGYGYTF. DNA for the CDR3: TGTGCCAGCAGTGAAGCGCAAGGCAGGGTAGGCTATGGCTACACCTTC.

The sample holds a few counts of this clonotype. CDR3 sequence reads: CAISPGQASDEQFF. The CDR3 bases are TGTGCCATCAGCCCGGGACAGGCGTCAGATGAGCAGTTCTTC. The gene calls are TRBV10-3 and TRBJ2-1; TRBD1 matches at 8 bases. CDR1 and CDR2 from the germline V gene are ENHRY and SYGVKD. V lost 6 bases, J lost 8 bases, and 9 bases stayed unmatched. The CDR3 loop spans 14 amino acids.